A selection of T cell receptor beta chains follows, all from one sample in a study of CD8 T cells in Susac syndrome. MiXCR, applied by TCRdb to the immunoSEQ multiplex PCR reads, yields one record per CDR3 protein. The sample includes around 270,000 distinct CDR3 sequences, 85% of them seen just once. The sample comprised CD8+ T cells from PBMCs. These receptors all stem from a human donor with multiple sclerosis. The conserved cysteine and the conserved F or W are not part of the CDR3 here. Each record gives: CDR3 length, V gene, CDR3 protein.

>15|TRBV4-3
ASSQDRLAASTDTQY
>12|TRBV19
ASTTGLANEKLF
>14|TRBV19
ASNPPNRADTGELF
>13|TRBV5-1
ASSPWDRGYYGYT
>13|TRBV28
ASRTTGSRQETQY
>9|TRBV28
ASSRGYEQY
>11|TRBV29-1
SVMGAIYEKLF
>13|TRBV11-2
ASSLEAGEADTQY
>13|TRBV9
ASSGGVGRPNVLT
>15|TRBV14
ASSPGLAGEMDNEQF
>12|TRBV3-1
ASSQDQGSSGYT
>14|TRBV18
ASSPPRSGARNEQF
>15|TRBV13
ASSLGQGEIFTDTQY
>15|TRBV27
ASSPLGREVVTYEQY
>13|TRBV7-6
ASSLSAVEQETQY
>15|TRBV28
AIASRWALGSNQPQH
>10|TRBV5-4
ASSYTGDQQY
>11|TRBV19
ASSTVPYNEQF
>13|TRBV5-6
ASSLGQGSPQPQH
>13|TRBV30
AWSVRIDSNQPQH
>13|TRBV11-3
ASSRKGPPLDTQY
>13|TRBV19
ASSLLAASYNEQF
>12|TRBV4-3
ASSQEDTNTEAF
>14|TRBV19
ASSISNREVVTEAF
>16|TRBV7-2
ASSLVGVIQSSGNTIY
>12|TRBV6-2/TRBV6-3
ASSYPGQLDGYT
>11|TRBV7-6
ASSLGVGSEQY
>13|TRBV12-3/TRBV12-4
ASSRTRDGELGYT
>17|TRBV29-1
SVDAVDDTGQGVAHEQY
>10|TRBV7-9
ASSLLSREAF
>13|TRBV20-1
SALSGSFPYNEQF
>16|TRBV5-6
ASSFTGLGWLAVLEQY
>13|TRBV13
ASSLVGTANTEAF
>11|TRBV28
ASRPRGPYEQY
>14|TRBV4-1
ASSPRTLGFMDGYT
>13|TRBV7-2
ASSFMDNSYNEQF
>14|TRBV27
ASSLGLAGYYNEQF
>11|TRBV6-4
ASSARANQPQH
>12|TRBV7-6
ASSLAGAFYGYT
>15|TRBV4-3
ASSQVFLRSGANVLT
>13|TRBV6-1
ASSVLDWSKETQY
>9|TRBV7-9
ASSHRHEQF
>13|TRBV7-9
ASSLHGQAIYGYT